The TCR beta chain under discussion was sequenced for a study of blood T cell repertoires in COVID-19. Whole-study context: T cells, B-cell-depleted T cells, or PBMCs supplied cDNA or gDNA.

Deletions cut 4 bases from V and 6 bases from J, with 10 bases between. In germline, CDR1 is ENHRY, CDR2 SYGVKD. The CDR3 is 12 residues long. Remarks on this clone: The sample holds other DNA sequences that translate to the same CDR3.

The assay was immunoSEQ multiplex PCR, and TCRdb's table has in-frame clones only and misses some. Altogether about 200,000 clones are present, over 70% being singletons, with the ten largest covering around 27%. The chain employs TRBV10-3 and TRBJ2-7; D not certain. This receptor was obtained from a middle-aged man with acute or convalescent COVID-19. The sequencing sample was made of peripheral blood. CDR3 protein: CAISATESEQYF. CDR3 DNA sequence: TGTGCCATCAGTGCGACGGAGTCCGAGCAGTACTTC.